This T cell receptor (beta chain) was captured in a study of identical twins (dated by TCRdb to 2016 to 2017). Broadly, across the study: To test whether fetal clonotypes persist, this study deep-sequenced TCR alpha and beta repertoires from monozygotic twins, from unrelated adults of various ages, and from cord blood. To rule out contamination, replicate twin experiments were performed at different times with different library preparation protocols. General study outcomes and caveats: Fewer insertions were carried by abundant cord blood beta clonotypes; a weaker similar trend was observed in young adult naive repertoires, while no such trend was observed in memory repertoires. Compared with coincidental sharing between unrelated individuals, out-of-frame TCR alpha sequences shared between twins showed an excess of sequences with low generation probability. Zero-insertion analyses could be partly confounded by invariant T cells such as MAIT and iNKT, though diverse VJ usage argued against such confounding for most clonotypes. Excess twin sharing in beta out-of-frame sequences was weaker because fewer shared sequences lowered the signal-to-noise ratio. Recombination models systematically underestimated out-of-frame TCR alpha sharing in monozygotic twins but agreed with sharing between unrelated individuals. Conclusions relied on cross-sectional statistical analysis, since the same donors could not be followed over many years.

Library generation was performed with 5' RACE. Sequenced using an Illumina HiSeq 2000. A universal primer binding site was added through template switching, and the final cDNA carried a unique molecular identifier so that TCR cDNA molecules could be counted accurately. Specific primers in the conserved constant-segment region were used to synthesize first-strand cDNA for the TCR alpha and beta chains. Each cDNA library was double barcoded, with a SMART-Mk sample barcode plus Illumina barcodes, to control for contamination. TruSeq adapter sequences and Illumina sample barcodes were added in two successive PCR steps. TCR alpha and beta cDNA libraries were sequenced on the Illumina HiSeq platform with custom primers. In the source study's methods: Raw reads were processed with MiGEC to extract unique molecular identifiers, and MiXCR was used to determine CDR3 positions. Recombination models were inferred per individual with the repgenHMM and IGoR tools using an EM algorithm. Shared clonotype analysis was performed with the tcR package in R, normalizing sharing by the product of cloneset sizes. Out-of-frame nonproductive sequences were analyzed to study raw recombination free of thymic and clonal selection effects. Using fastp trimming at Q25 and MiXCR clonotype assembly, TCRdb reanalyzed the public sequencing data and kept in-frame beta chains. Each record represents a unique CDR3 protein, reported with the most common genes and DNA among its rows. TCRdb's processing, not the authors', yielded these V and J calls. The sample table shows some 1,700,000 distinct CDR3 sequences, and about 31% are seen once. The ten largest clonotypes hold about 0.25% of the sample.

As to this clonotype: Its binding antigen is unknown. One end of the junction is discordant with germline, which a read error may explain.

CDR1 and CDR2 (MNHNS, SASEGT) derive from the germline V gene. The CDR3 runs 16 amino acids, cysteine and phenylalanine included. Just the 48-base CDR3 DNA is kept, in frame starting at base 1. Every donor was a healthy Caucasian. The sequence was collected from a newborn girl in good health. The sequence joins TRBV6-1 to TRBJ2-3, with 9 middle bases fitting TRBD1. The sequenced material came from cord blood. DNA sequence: TGTGCCAGCACCCTAATGACAGGGGGGGGCACAGATACGCGGTATTTT. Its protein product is CASTLMTGGGTDTRYF.